The present T cell receptor beta chain was sequenced within a study of cytomegalovirus exposure and HLA in healthy donors. Among the donors, all were healthy bone marrow donors. The CDR3 has 15 residues. From germline, CDR1 is SGHNT and CDR2 YENEEA. V lost 5 bases, J lost 3 bases, and 17 bases lay in between. Amplification used 60 Vbeta primers and 13 Jbeta primers. The repertoire was sequenced with immunoSEQ multiplex PCR; TCRdb's copy has only in-frame clones and lacks some. The data contain roughly 190,000 clones, about 90% of them seen just once; the ten biggest clones take up 1% to 1.5%. This TCR derives from a man aged 25 to 45 in good health and CMV-seronegative. The material sequenced was PBMCs. This sequence joins TRBV11-3 and TRBJ2-7; perhaps TRBD2 as D (6 bases). The CDR3 here is CASSPSERPYYEQYF. The CDR3 DNA is TGTGCCAGCAGCCCTAGCGAGAGGCCTTACTACGAGCAGTACTTC.